Each of the 26 T cell receptor beta chains below was sequenced from the same sample in a study of blood T cell repertoires in COVID-19. TCRdb's table, derived via immunoSEQ multiplex PCR, lists solely in-frame clones and lacks some. The table has approximately 260,000 clones, 75% to 90% seen once. Specimen: peripheral blood. These receptor sequences come from a man aged 45-65 years with acute or convalescent COVID-19.

The chain couples TRBV10-3 to TRBJ1-1; D not resolved. This CDR3 region has 14 residues. CDR1 and CDR2 from the germline V gene are ENHRY and SYGVKD. Trimming removed 2 bases from V and 0 bases from J, with 7 bases in between. The CDR3 DNA reads as TGTGCCATCAGTGAGAGCACTATGAACACTGAAGCTTTCTTT. Its translation: CAISESTMNTEAFF.

The rearrangement uses TRBV30 and TRBJ1-2; D remains ambiguous. The CDR3 loop spans 14 amino acids. Germline CDR1 reads GTSNPN; CDR2 reads SVGIG (reference sequence). Between the trimmed V and J ends, which lost 4 bases and 5 bases, there was a span of 17 bases. DNA for the CDR3: TGTGCCTGGAATTCCCCGGCAGGCCAATATGGCTACACCTTC. Translated: CAWNSPAGQYGYTF.

The CDR3, as DNA: TGTGCCAGCAGTTTAGACGGGGGTTACGAGCAGTACTTC. It encodes CASSLDGGYEQYF. V usage is TRBV12-3 or TRBV12-4 and J usage is TRBJ2-7, with D possibly TRBD2 on 6 matching bases. V was shortened by 1 base and J by 4 bases, with 8 bases between the two germline ends. This CDR3 contains 13 residues.

This chain links TRBV19 with TRBJ2-2; the D gene is possibly TRBD2 (5 bases). The CDR3 sequence is 13 residues long. The V end was cut by 3 bases, the J end by 4 bases, with 6 bases between. Germline V lookup: CDR1 LNHDA, CDR2 SQIVND (reference sequence). DNA for the CDR3: TGTGCCAGTAGTATTGGAGGCACCGGGGAGCTGTTTTTT. Translation: CASSIGGTGELFF.

This clone appeared a single time. The chain links TRBV10-2 to TRBJ2-6; D is perhaps TRBD2 (5 bases). There are 18 residues in the CDR3. V was shortened by 5 bases and J by 0 bases, with 17 bases between the two germline ends. Germline V gene lookup returns CDR1 WSHSY and CDR2 SAAADI. This CDR3 is CASSPRGRGSSGANVLTF. CDR3 bases: TGCGCCAGCAGTCCCCGGGGAAGAGGATCCTCTGGGGCCAACGTCCTGACTTTC.

V and J are TRBV7-2 and TRBJ1-4, with D unclear. In germline, CDR1 is SGHTA, CDR2 FQGNSA. V lost 1 base and J lost 7, with 10 bases in between. The CDR3 runs 14 residues. DNA for the CDR3: TGTGCCAGCAGCTTAGTTAGCGGGCGTGAAAAACTGTTTTTT. Protein product: CASSLVSGREKLFF.

The chain uses TRBV16 and TRBJ1-1; D gene unclear. This CDR3 is built from 15 residues. V shed 4 bases and J shed 6 bases, with 18 bases lying between them. CDR1 and CDR2 (germline): KGHSY, FQNENV. The CDR3 loop is CASSPSRRDSPEAFF. In DNA, the CDR3 is TGTGCCAGCAGCCCAAGCAGGCGGGATTCGCCTGAAGCTTTCTTT.

The gene calls are TRBV11-1 and TRBJ2-3; TRBD1 matches 7 bases. Germline V lookup: CDR1 SGHAT, CDR2 FQDESV (reference sequence). This CDR3 region has 16 residues. V shed 1 base, J shed 0 bases, and the junction held 4 bases outside the gene matches. For the CDR3, the DNA is TGTGCCAGCAGCTTAGGCGAGGGGGCCAGCACAGATACGCAGTATTTT. This sequence encodes CASSLGEGASTDTQYF.

A few counts support this clone. The chain carries TRBV11-2 and TRBJ2-5; TRBD1 matches 8 bases. CDR3 size: 13 residues. V gave up 10 bases and J gave up 5 bases; unmatched junction bases: 9. Germline V CDR1 and CDR2: SGHAT, FQNNGV. The CDR3: CATAADREETQYF. As DNA, the CDR3 is TGTGCCACCGCGGCGGACAGGGAGGAGACCCAGTACTTC.

The chain has TRBV2 and TRBJ2-7; 9 nucleotides align to TRBD1. CDR3 size: 16 residues. V gave up 6 bases and J gave up 6 bases; unmatched junction bases: 15. Germline-derived CDR1 and CDR2 are SNHLY and FYNNEI. The CDR3 here is CASRLMPGTGQGEQYF. As DNA, the CDR3 is TGTGCCAGCAGGCTTATGCCCGGGACAGGGCAGGGCGAGCAGTACTTC.

V usage is TRBV2 and J usage is TRBJ1-3; D possibly corresponds to TRBD1 (5 bases). The germline V and J ends were trimmed by 4 bases and 2 bases, with 12 bases remaining between them. Per germline, CDR1 SNHLY and CDR2 FYNNEI. This CDR3 region has 15 residues. Here the CDR3 reads CASSVIGAAGNTIYF. CDR3 DNA sequence: TGTGCCAGCAGTGTGATAGGGGCGGCTGGAAACACCATATATTTT.

Regarding this clone: One junction end does not reproduce the germline sequence, and a read error may be involved. V gene TRBV6-1 combines with J gene TRBJ1-5; D is possibly TRBD1 (6 bases). The germline CDR1 and CDR2 sequences are MNHNS and SASEGT. The CDR3 spans 13 residues. The CDR3 sequence is CASSEVGEGDRYF. CDR3 coding DNA: TGTGCCAGCAGTGAGGTGGGGGAGGGGGATAGGTATTTT.

This chain connects TRBV30 to TRBJ1-3, with no clear D. This CDR3 region has 14 residues. V lost 0 bases to trimming and J lost 4 bases, with 10 bases between them. In germline, CDR1 is GTSNPN, CDR2 SVGIG (reference sequence). In DNA, the CDR3 is TGTGCCTGGAGTGTATTGCAAGCCGGAAACACCATATATTTT. Translated, it gives CAWSVLQAGNTIYF. The variable domain in full, with the rest retrieved from reference TRBV30 and TRBJ1-3, is SQTIHQWPATLVQPVGSPLSLECTVEGTSNPNLYWYRQAAGRGLQLLFYSVGIGQISSEVPQNLSASRPQDRQFILSSKKLLLSDSGFYLCAWSVLQAGNTIYFGEGSWLTVV.

The chain has TRBV7-9 and TRBJ1-4, with D hard to call. This CDR3 is 13 amino acids long. CDR1 SEHNR and CDR2 FQNEAQ come from the germline V gene (reference sequence). The V end was cut by 3 bases, the J end by 11 bases, with 13 bases between. The CDR3 reads CASSLSAPRKLFF. The CDR3 region has the DNA TGTGCCAGCAGCTTGAGCGCCCCGAGGAAACTGTTTTTT.

The gene calls are TRBV9 and TRBJ2-1; 9 positions match TRBD2. The CDR3 is 15 amino acids. Trimming took 4 bases from V and 3 from J; bases not matched to a gene: 5. Germline-derived CDR1 and CDR2 are SGDLS and YYNGEE. Here the CDR3 DNA reads TGTGCCAGCAGCCGAGCGGGGGGCTACTACAATGAGCAGTTCTTC. This sequence encodes CASSRAGGYYNEQFF. Variable domain in full (rest from reference TRBV9 and TRBJ2-1): DSGVTQTPKHLITATGQRVTLRCSPRSGDLSVYWYQQSLDQGLQFLIQYYNGEERAKGNILERFSAQQFPDLHSELNLSSLELGDSALYFCASSRAGGYYNEQFFGPGTRLTVL.

The chain employs TRBV6-5 and TRBJ2-1, with 9 bases matching TRBD1. This CDR3 is 12 amino acids long. CDR1 and CDR2 from the germline V gene are MNHEY and SVGAGI. Germline trimming cut 7 bases from V and 15 bases from J; bases unmatched to any gene: 10. The CDR3 protein is CASIFTGDRAFF. The CDR3 coding sequence is TGTGCCAGCATTTTCACCGGGGACAGGGCGTTCTTC.

The rearrangement links TRBV7-9 to TRBJ2-1; no definite D call. The V gene lost 11 bases and the J gene lost 3 bases, with 8 bases spanning the gap. Per the germline V gene, CDR1 is SEHNR and CDR2 is FQNEAQ (reference sequence). The CDR3 has 11 amino acids. The CDR3 spells CAAGLYNEQFF. The DNA of the CDR3 is TGTGCCGCCGGTCTCTACAATGAGCAGTTCTTC.

The chain combines TRBV10-3 with TRBJ2-7; 8 nucleotides match TRBD1. Per germline, CDR1 ENHRY and CDR2 SYGVKD. The CDR3 is made up of 13 amino acids. Trimming cost V 10 bases and J 6 bases; bases outside gene matches: 11. The CDR3 DNA follows: TGTGCCACTGCGACAGGGGAGTTACTCGAGCAGTACTTC. It is translated as CATATGELLEQYF.

This chain links TRBV7-2 with TRBJ2-7, with D possibly TRBD2 on 6 matching bases. CDR3 length equals 13 residues. CDR1 is SGHTA, CDR2 FQGNSA, per germline. V was pared by 4 bases and J by 5 bases, with 12 bases between. In DNA, the CDR3 is TGTGCCAGCAGCTACGGTTGGGGGGACGAGCAGTACTTC. Amino acids: CASSYGWGDEQYF.

This rearrangement joins TRBV10-1 to TRBJ1-2; D uncertain. CDR3 length: 13 amino acids. CDR1 is WNHNN, CDR2 SYGVQD, per germline (reference sequence). V gave up 0 bases and J gave up 2 bases, with 4 bases separating them. Written as DNA, the CDR3 is TGCGCCAGCAGTGAGTCGCAGAACTATGGCTACACCTTC. Translation gives CASSESQNYGYTF.

This chain uses TRBV18 with TRBJ2-7; the match to TRBD1 covers 8 bases. The CDR3 runs to 13 residues. Germline V gives CDR1 KGHSH, CDR2 LQKENI. Unmatched junction bases numbered 5, after V lost 6 bases and J lost 4 bases. The chain's CDR3 is CASSYRTGYEQYF. The CDR3 DNA follows: TGTGCCAGCTCCTATAGGACAGGGTACGAGCAGTACTTC.

V usage is TRBV24-1 and J usage is TRBJ2-1; D is possibly TRBD2 (6 bases). The germline V and J ends were trimmed by 7 bases and 8 bases, with 14 bases remaining between them. Germline V gene lookup returns CDR1 KGHDR and CDR2 SFDVKD. The CDR3 totals 13 residues. The CDR3: CATSAGSSDEQFF. CDR3 DNA sequence: TGTGCCACCAGCGCCGGGAGCTCGGATGAGCAGTTCTTC.

The rearrangement uses TRBV7-9 and TRBJ2-7; TRBD1 agrees at 9 bases. The CDR3 spans 15 residues. The germline V gene has CDR1 SEHNR and CDR2 FQNEAQ (reference sequence). V lost 5 bases, J lost 1 base, and 6 bases stayed unmatched. This CDR3 reads CASSPGTGPSYEQYF. The CDR3 region has the DNA TGTGCCAGCAGCCCCGGGACAGGGCCATCCTACGAGCAGTACTTC.

The chain is built from TRBV11-2 and TRBJ2-2; no clear D gene. Trimming cost V 5 bases and J 3 bases, with 16 bases left between them. The CDR3 is 16 residues long. The germline CDR1 and CDR2 sequences are SGHAT and FQNNGV. The CDR3 nucleotides are TGTGCCAGCAGCCCCCAGGTAGTTGGATACACCGGGGAGCTGTTTTTT. Translation gives CASSPQVVGYTGELFF.

This clone was seen more than once but under ten times. The rearrangement joins TRBV7-2 to TRBJ2-3, with a possible D match to TRBD1 (6 bases). Looked up from germline, CDR1 is SGHTA and CDR2 is FQGNSA. Trimming removed 2 bases from V and 2 bases from J, with 11 bases in between. This CDR3 is 15 amino acids long. For the CDR3, the DNA is TGTGCCAGCAGCTTATACGGGACAACCACAGATACGCAGTATTTT. As protein: CASSLYGTTTDTQYF.

The V and J genes are TRBV6-6 and TRBJ2-3, with D perhaps matching TRBD1 (6 bases). The CDR3 loop spans 16 amino acids. The germline CDR1 and CDR2 sequences are MNHNY and SVGAGI (reference sequence). V was clipped by 2 bases and J by 4 bases, with 16 bases between them. The CDR3 DNA is TGTGCCAGCAGTTACAGGGCAGGGGAGTTGCCAGATACGCAGTATTTT. Its translation is CASSYRAGELPDTQYF.